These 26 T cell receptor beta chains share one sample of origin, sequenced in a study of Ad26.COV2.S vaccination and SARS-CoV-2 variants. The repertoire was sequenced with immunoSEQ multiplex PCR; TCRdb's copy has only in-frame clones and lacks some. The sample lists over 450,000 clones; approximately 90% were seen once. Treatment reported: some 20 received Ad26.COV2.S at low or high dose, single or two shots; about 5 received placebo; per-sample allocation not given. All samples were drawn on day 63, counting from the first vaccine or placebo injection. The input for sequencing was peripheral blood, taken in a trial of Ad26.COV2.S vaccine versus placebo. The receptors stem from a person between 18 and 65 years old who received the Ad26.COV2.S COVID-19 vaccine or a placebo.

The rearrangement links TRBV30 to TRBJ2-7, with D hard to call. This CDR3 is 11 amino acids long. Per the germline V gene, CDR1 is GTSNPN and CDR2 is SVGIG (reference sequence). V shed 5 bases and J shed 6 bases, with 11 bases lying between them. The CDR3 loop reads CAWENSGEQYF. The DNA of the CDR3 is TGTGCCTGGGAAAACTCGGGCGAGCAGTACTTC.

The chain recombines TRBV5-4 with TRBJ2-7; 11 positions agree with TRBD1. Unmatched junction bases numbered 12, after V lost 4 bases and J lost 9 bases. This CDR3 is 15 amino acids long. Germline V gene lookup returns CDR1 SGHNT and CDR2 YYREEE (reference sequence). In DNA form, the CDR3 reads TGTGCCAGCAGCAAGCCGGGACAGGGGGATATCGGGCAGTACTTC. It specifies CASSKPGQGDIGQYF.

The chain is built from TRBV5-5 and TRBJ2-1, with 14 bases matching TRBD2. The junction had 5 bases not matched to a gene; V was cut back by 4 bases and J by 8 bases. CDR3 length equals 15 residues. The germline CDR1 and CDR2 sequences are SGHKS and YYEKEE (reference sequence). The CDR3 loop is CASSEWTSGRHEQFF. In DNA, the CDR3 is TGTGCCAGCAGCGAGTGGACTAGCGGGAGGCATGAGCAGTTCTTC.

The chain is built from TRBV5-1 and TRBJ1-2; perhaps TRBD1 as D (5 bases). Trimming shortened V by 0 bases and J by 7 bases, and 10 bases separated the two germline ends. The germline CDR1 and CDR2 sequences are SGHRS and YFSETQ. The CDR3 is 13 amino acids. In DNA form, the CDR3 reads TGCGCCAGCAGCTTGGCAGCAGGGCCTGGCTACACCTTC. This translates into CASSLAAGPGYTF.

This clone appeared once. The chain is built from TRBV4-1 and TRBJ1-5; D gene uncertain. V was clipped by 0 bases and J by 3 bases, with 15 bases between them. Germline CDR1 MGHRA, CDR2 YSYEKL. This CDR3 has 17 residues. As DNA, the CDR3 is TGCGCCAGCAGCCAAGACGCCTTAGGAGGCGTCAATCAGCCCCAGCATTTT. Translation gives CASSQDALGGVNQPQHF.

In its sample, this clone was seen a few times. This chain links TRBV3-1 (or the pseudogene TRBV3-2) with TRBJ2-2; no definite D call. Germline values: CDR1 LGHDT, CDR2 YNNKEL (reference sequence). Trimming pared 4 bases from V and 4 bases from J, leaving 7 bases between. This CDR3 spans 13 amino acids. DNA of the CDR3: TGTGCCAGCAGCCTACACGGCACCGGGGAGCTGTTTTTT. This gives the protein CASSLHGTGELFF.

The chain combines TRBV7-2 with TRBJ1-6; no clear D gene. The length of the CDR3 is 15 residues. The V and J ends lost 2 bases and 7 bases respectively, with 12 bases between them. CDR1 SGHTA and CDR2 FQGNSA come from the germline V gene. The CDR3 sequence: CASSLLSRDNSPLHF. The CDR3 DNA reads TGTGCCAGCAGCTTATTGTCACGAGACAATTCACCCCTCCACTTT.

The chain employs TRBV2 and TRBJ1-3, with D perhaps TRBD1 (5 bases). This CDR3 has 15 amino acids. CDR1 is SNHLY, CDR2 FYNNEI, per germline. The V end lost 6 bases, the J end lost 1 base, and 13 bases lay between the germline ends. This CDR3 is CASSSQGSSGNTIYF. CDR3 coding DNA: TGTGCCAGCAGCTCCCAGGGTAGTTCTGGAAACACCATATATTTT.

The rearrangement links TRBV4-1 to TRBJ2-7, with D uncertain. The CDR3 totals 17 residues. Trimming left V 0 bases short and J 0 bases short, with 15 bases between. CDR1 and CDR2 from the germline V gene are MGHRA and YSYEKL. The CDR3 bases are TGCGCCAGCAGCCAAGAAGAGTGGTTCAGCCCCTCCTACGAGCAGTACTTC. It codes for CASSQEEWFSPSYEQYF.

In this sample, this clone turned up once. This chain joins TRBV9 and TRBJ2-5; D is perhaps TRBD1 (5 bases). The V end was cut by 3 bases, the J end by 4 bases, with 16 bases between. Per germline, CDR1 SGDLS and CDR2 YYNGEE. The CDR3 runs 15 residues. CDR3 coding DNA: TGTGCCAGCAGCGGTGGGATTAGGGGTCTAGAGACCCAGTACTTC. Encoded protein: CASSGGIRGLETQYF.

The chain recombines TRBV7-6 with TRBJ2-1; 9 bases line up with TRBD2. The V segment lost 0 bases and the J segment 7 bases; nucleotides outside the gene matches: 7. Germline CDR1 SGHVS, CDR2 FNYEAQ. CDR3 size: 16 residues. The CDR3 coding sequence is TGTGCCAGCAGCTTAGCGCGAGCGGGGGGTCGGAATGAGCAGTTCTTC. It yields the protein CASSLARAGGRNEQFF.

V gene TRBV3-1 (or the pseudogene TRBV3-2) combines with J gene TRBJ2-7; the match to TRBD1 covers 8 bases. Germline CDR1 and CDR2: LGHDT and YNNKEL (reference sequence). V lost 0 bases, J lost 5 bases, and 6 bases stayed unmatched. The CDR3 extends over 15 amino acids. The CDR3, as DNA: TGTGCCAGCAGCCAAGACCGACAGGGGATCGACGAGCAGTACTTC. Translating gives CASSQDRQGIDEQYF.

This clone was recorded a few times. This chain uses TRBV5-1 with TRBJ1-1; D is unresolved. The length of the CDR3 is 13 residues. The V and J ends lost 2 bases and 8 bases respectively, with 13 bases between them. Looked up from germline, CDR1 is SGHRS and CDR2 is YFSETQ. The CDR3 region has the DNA TGCGCCAGCAGCTTAACGCAAGAAACGGAAGCTTTCTTT. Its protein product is CASSLTQETEAFF.

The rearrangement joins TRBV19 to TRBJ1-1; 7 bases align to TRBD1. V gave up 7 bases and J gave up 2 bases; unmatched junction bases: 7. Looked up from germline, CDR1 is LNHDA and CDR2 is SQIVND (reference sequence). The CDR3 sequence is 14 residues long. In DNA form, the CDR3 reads TGTGCCAGTAATAACCGGGACAGTAACACTGAAGCTTTCTTT. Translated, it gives CASNNRDSNTEAFF.

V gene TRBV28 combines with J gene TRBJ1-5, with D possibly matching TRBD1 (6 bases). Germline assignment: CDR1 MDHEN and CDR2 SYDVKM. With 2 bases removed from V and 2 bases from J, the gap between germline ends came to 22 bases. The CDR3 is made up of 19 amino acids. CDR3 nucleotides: TGTGCCAGCAGTTTACCACCGGGACAAATTCTAATAGGCAATCAGCCCCAGCATTTT. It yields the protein CASSLPPGQILIGNQPQHF.

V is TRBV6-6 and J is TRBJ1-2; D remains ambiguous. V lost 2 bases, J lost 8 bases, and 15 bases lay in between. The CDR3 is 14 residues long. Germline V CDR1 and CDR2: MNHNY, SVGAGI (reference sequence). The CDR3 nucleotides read TGTGCCAGCAGTTACCCGGCCCGGGCTGTGGGCTACACCTTC. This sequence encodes CASSYPARAVGYTF.

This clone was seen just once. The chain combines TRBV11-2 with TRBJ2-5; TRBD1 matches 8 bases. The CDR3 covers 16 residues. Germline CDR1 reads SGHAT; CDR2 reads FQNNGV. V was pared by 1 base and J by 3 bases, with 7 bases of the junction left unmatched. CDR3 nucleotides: TGTGCCAGCAGCTTAGCCACCGGACAGGGAAAAGAGACCCAGTACTTC. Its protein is CASSLATGQGKETQYF.

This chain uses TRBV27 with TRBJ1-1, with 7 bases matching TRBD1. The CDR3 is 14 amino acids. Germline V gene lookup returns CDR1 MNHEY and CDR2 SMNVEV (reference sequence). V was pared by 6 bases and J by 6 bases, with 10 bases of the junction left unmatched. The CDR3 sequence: CASRENRGQAEAFF. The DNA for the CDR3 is TGTGCCAGCAGAGAAAACAGGGGCCAGGCTGAAGCTTTCTTT.

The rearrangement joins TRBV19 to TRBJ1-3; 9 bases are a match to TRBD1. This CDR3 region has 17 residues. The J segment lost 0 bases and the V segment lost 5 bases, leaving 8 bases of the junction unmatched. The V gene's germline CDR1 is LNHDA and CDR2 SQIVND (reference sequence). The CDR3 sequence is CASSHRQGGNSGNTIYF. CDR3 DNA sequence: TGTGCCAGTAGTCACAGACAGGGGGGAAACTCTGGAAACACCATATATTTT.

The DNA of the CDR3 is TGTGCCAGCAGTGCCCGGGGACAGGGGTTATCCTACGAGCAGTACTTC. It yields the protein CASSARGQGLSYEQYF. The V and J genes are TRBV6-6 and TRBJ2-7; 10 bases align to TRBD1. There are 16 residues in the CDR3. CDR1 is MNHNY, CDR2 SVGAGI, per germline (reference sequence). Trimming at V came to 5 bases and at J to 1 base, leaving 8 bases not matched to a gene.

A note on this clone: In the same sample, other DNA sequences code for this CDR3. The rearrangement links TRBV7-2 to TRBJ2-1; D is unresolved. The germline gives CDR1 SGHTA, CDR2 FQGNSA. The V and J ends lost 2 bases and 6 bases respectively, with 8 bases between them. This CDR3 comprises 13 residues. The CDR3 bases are TGTGCCAGCAGCTTAAGAGGCGGCAATGAGCAGTTCTTC. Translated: CASSLRGGNEQFF.

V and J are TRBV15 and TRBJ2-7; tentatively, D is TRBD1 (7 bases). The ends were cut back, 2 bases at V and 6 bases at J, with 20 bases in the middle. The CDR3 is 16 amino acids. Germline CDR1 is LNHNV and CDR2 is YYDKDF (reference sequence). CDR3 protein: CATSRSAGQGVGEQYF. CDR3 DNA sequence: TGTGCCACCAGCAGATCCGCGGGGCAGGGGGTAGGCGAGCAGTACTTC.

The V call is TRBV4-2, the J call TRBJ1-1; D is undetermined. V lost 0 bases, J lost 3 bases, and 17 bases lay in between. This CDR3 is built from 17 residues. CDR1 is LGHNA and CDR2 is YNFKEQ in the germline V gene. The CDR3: CASSQDGLGPADTEAFF. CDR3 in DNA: TGTGCCAGCAGCCAAGATGGCTTAGGTCCAGCCGACACTGAAGCTTTCTTT.

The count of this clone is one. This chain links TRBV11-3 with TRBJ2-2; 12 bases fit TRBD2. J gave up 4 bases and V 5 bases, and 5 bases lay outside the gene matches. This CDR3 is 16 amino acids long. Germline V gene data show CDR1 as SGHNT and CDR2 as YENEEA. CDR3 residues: CASSPRTSGATGELFF. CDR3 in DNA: TGTGCCAGCAGCCCCAGGACTAGCGGGGCCACCGGGGAGCTGTTTTTT.

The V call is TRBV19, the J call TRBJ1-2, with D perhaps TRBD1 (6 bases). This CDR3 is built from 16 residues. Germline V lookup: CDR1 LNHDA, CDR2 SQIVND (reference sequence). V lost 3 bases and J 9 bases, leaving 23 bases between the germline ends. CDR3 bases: TGTGCCAGTAGTATCGGGCGGGACACCACAACTTTTAGCTACACCTTC. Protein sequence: CASSIGRDTTTFSYTF.

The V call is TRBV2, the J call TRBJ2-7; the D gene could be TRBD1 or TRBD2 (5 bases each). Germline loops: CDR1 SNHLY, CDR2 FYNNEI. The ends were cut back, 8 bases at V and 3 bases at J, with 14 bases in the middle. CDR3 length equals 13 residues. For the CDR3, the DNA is TGTGCCAGCCATGTGAGGGACGTCTACGAGCAGTACTTC. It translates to CASHVRDVYEQYF. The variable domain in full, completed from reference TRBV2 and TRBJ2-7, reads EPEVTQTPSHQVTQMGQEVILRCVPISNHLYFYWYRQILGQKVEFLVSFYNNEISEKSEIFDDQFSVERPDGSNFTLKIRSTKLEDSAMYFCASHVRDVYEQYFGPGTRLTVT.